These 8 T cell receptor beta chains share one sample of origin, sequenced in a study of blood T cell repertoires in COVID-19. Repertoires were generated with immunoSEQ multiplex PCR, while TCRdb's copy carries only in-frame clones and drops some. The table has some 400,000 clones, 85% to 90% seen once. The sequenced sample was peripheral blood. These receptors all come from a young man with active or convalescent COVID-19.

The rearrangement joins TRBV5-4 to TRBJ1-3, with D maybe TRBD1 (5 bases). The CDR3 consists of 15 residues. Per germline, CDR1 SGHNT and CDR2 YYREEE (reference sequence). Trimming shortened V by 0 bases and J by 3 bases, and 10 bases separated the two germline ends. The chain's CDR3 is CASSLAGGVGNTIYF. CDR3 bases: TGTGCCAGCAGCTTGGCCGGGGGGGTTGGAAACACCATATATTTT.

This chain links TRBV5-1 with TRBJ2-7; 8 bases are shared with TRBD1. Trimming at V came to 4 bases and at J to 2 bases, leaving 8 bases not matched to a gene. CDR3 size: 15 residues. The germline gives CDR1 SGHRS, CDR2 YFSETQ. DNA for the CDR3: TGCGCCAGCAGCAAAGCCGGGACAGGTACCTACGAGCAGTACTTC. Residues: CASSKAGTGTYEQYF.

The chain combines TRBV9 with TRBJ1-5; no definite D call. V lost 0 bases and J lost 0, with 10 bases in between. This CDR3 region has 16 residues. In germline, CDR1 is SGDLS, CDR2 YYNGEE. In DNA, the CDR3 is TGTGCCAGCAGCGTAGGGGTGGGCTATAGCAATCAGCCCCAGCATTTT. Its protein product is CASSVGVGYSNQPQHF.

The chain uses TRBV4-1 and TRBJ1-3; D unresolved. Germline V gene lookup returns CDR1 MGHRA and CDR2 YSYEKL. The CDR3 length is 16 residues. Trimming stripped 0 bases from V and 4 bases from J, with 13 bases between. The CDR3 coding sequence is TGCGCCAGCAGCCAAGAAAAGACTCCATTGGGAAACACCATATATTTT. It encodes CASSQEKTPLGNTIYF.

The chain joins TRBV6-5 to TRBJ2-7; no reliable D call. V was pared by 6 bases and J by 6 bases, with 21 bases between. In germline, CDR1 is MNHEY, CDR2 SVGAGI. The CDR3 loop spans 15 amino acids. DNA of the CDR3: TGTGCCAGCAGCCACTATGCACGCGACGACCCCGAGCAGTACTTC. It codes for CASSHYARDDPEQYF.

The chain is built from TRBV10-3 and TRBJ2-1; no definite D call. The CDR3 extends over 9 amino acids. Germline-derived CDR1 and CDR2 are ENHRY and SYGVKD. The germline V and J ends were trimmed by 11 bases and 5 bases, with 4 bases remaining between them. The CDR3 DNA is TGTGCCGCGGACAATGAGCAGTTCTTC. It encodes CAADNEQFF.

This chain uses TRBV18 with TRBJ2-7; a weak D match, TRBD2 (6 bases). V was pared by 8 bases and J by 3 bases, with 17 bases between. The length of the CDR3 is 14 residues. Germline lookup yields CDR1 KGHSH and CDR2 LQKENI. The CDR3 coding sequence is TGTGCCAGCGCTGCCGGGAGAATGAACTACGAGCAGTACTTC. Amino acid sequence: CASAAGRMNYEQYF.

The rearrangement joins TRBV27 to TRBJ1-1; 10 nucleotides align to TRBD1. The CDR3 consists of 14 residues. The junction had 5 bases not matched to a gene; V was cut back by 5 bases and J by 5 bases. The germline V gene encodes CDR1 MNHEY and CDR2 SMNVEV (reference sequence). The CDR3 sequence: CASSRQGAGTEAFF. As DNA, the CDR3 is TGTGCCAGCAGTCGACAGGGGGCAGGGACTGAAGCTTTCTTT.